These 32 T cell receptor beta chains were sequenced from one sample in a study of blood T cell repertoires in COVID-19. Using immunoSEQ multiplex PCR, the repertoire was profiled, and TCRdb retains in-frame clones only, with some absent. The top ten clones hold approximately 19% of a sample with hundreds of thousands of clones, 85% of them seen once. Sample: PBMCs or T cells enriched from blood (not recorded which). The receptors originated from a man aged 40-55 years who had recovered from COVID-19.

The chain combines TRBV18 with TRBJ2-7; 7 bases align to TRBD2. CDR1 and CDR2 from the germline V gene are KGHSH and LQKENI. The CDR3 has 16 amino acids. V lost 1 base to trimming and J lost 5 bases; unmatched junction nucleotides: 11. CDR3 residues: CASSPRLREYGHEQYF. CDR3 DNA sequence: TGTGCCAGCTCACCACGTCTGCGGGAGTACGGCCACGAGCAGTACTTC. Full variable domain (rest looked up from reference TRBV18 and TRBJ2-7): NAGVMQNPRHLVRRRGQEARLRCSPMKGHSHVYWYRQLPEEGLKFMVYLQKENIIDESGMPKERFSAEFPKEGPSILRIQQVVRGDSAAYFCASSPRLREYGHEQYFGPGTRLTVT.

CDR3 loop: CASSLRVNTEAFF. CDR3 bases: TGTGCCAGCAGTTTGAGGGTTAACACTGAAGCTTTCTTT. This rearrangement joins TRBV12-3 or TRBV12-4 to TRBJ1-1; D is undetermined. Trimming shortened V by 3 bases and J by 2 bases, and 7 bases separated the two germline ends. This CDR3 has 13 residues.

This chain joins TRBV11-2 and TRBJ2-2; D is possibly TRBD1 (5 bases). CDR3 length equals 16 residues. Germline-derived CDR1 and CDR2 are SGHAT and FQNNGV. V lost 1 base, J lost 6 bases, and 15 bases lay in between. Here the CDR3 DNA reads TGTGCCAGCAGCTTAGGGGTAAAAGGACACGCCGGGGAGCTGTTTTTT. It yields the protein CASSLGVKGHAGELFF. The full variable domain, its missing parts supplied by reference TRBV11-2 and TRBJ2-2, is EAGVAQSPRYKIIEKRQSVAFWCNPISGHATLYWYQQILGQGPKLLIQFQNNGVVDDSQLPKDRFSAERLKGVDSTLKIQPAKLEDSAVYLCASSLGVKGHAGELFFGEGSRLTVL.

The chain couples TRBV11-2 to TRBJ2-1; 8 nucleotides line up with TRBD2. The germline CDR1 and CDR2 sequences are SGHAT and FQNNGV. With V trimmed by 7 bases and J by 0 bases, 14 bases remained unmatched. The CDR3 is made up of 18 amino acids. Here the CDR3 reads CASTFKSTGTSSYNEQFF. As DNA, the CDR3 is TGTGCCAGCACCTTTAAGTCGACCGGGACTAGCTCCTACAATGAGCAGTTCTTC. Using reference TRBV11-2 and TRBJ2-1 for the parts outside the CDR3, the full variable domain is EAGVAQSPRYKIIEKRQSVAFWCNPISGHATLYWYQQILGQGPKLLIQFQNNGVVDDSQLPKDRFSAERLKGVDSTLKIQPAKLEDSAVYLCASTFKSTGTSSYNEQFFGPGTRLTVL.

The chain carries TRBV7-8 and TRBJ2-5, with 7 positions matching TRBD1. The CDR3 loop spans 15 amino acids. V was pared by 5 bases and J by 0 bases, with 6 bases of the junction left unmatched. Germline values: CDR1 SGHVS, CDR2 FQNEAQ. CDR3 sequence (DNA): TGTGCCAGCAGCCCGAGCAGGGGGTACCAAGAGACCCAGTACTTC. Amino acids: CASSPSRGYQETQYF.

The chain links TRBV5-1 to TRBJ2-7; 14 nucleotides line up with TRBD2. Germline V lookup: CDR1 SGHRS, CDR2 YFSETQ. With 4 bases clipped from V and 6 bases from J, the junction kept 6 bases outside the gene matches. The CDR3 runs 15 residues. The CDR3 DNA sequence: TGCGCCAGCAGCACCGGGACTAGCGGGAGTGCCGAGCAGTACTTC. Its protein is CASSTGTSGSAEQYF.

The chain is built from TRBV2 and TRBJ1-5; TRBD1 might be the D (6 bases). Germline values: CDR1 SNHLY, CDR2 FYNNEI. This CDR3 region has 15 residues. The V end lost 5 bases, the J end lost 3 bases, and 14 bases lay between the germline ends. The CDR3 DNA follows: TGTGCCAGCAGTTCCTCAGGGGCGAACAATCAGCCCCAGCATTTT. Translated, it gives CASSSSGANNQPQHF. Full variable domain (missing parts from reference TRBV2 and TRBJ1-5): EPEVTQTPSHQVTQMGQEVILRCVPISNHLYFYWYRQILGQKVEFLVSFYNNEISEKSEIFDDQFSVERPDGSNFTLKIRSTKLEDSAMYFCASSSSGANNQPQHFGDGTRLSIL.

This chain uses TRBV6-5 with TRBJ1-1, with a tentative D call TRBD1 (5 bases). The CDR3 extends over 13 amino acids. Germline V gives CDR1 MNHEY, CDR2 SVGAGI. V was clipped by 8 bases and J by 1 base, with 11 bases between them. The CDR3 spells CASRQKANTEAFF. As DNA, the CDR3 is TGTGCCAGCCGACAGAAAGCGAACACTGAAGCTTTCTTT.

The gene calls are TRBV4-2 and TRBJ2-7; 8 bases align to TRBD1. The J segment lost 9 bases and the V segment lost 1 base, leaving 20 bases of the junction unmatched. The CDR3 is 18 residues long. Looked up from germline, CDR1 is LGHNA and CDR2 is YNFKEQ. CDR3 coding DNA: TGTGCCAGCAGCCAAGTGGTGAGCACAGGGGGGCGCCGGGTCGCGCAGTACTTC. Translating gives CASSQVVSTGGRRVAQYF.

This chain joins TRBV4-2 and TRBJ2-5; TRBD2 matches 13 bases. The CDR3 spans 18 residues. With V trimmed by 4 bases and J by 3 bases, 11 bases remained unmatched. Germline values: CDR1 LGHNA, CDR2 YNFKEQ. The CDR3 bases are TGTGCCAGCAGCCCTACTGGACTAGCGGGAGACTGGGAAGAGACCCAGTACTTC. Encoded protein: CASSPTGLAGDWEETQYF.

The rearrangement joins TRBV30 to TRBJ1-3; D remains ambiguous. The CDR3 is made up of 15 amino acids. V was trimmed by 0 bases and J by 0 bases, leaving 9 bases between them. Germline V CDR1 and CDR2: GTSNPN, SVGIG (reference sequence). The CDR3 here is CAWSVRLSSGNTIYF. As DNA, the CDR3 is TGTGCCTGGAGTGTACGGTTGAGCTCTGGAAACACCATATATTTT. Filled out from reference TRBV30 and TRBJ1-3, the complete variable domain reads SQTIHQWPATLVQPVGSPLSLECTVEGTSNPNLYWYRQAAGRGLQLLFYSVGIGQISSEVPQNLSASRPQDRQFILSSKKLLLSDSGFYLCAWSVRLSSGNTIYFGEGSWLTVV.

J is TRBJ2-1 and V is TRBV29-1; 7 nucleotides align to TRBD1. The J segment lost 12 bases and the V segment lost 6 bases, leaving 14 bases of the junction unmatched. This CDR3 spans 13 amino acids. Germline lookup yields CDR1 SQVTM and CDR2 ANQGSEA. CDR3 loop: CSVADRVLILQFF. As DNA, the CDR3 is TGCAGCGTCGCCGACAGGGTTTTGATTCTGCAGTTCTTC.

This chain connects TRBV5-6 to TRBJ2-4; D may be TRBD1 (6 bases). Germline CDR1 and CDR2: SGHDT and YYEEEE. CDR3 size: 14 residues. Trimming pared 4 bases from V and 7 bases from J, leaving 15 bases between. This CDR3 is CASSRWDTRNIQYF. CDR3 nucleotide sequence: TGTGCCAGCAGCCGATGGGACACACGTAACATTCAGTACTTC.

V and J are TRBV3-1 (or the pseudogene TRBV3-2) and TRBJ2-7, with a possible D match to TRBD1 (6 bases). Trimming shortened V by 2 bases and J by 2 bases, and 16 bases separated the two germline ends. The CDR3 contains 16 residues. Germline CDR1 and CDR2: LGHDT and YNNKEL (reference sequence). CDR3 sequence reads: CASSQPYRDGPYEQYF. The CDR3 DNA reads TGTGCCAGCAGCCAACCTTACAGGGACGGTCCCTACGAGCAGTACTTC.

This chain links TRBV6-4 with TRBJ2-7; 10 bases fit TRBD1. Per germline, CDR1 MRHNA and CDR2 SNTAGT. The CDR3 length is 14 residues. J gave up 4 bases and V 4 bases, and 4 bases lay outside the gene matches. CDR3 sequence reads: CASSVDRGPYEQYF. Written as DNA, the CDR3 is TGTGCCAGCAGTGTCGACAGGGGGCCATACGAGCAGTACTTC.

The V call is TRBV3-1 (or the pseudogene TRBV3-2), the J call TRBJ2-2; D possibly corresponds to TRBD1 (7 bases). The length of the CDR3 is 14 residues. Germline values: CDR1 LGHDT, CDR2 YNNKEL (reference sequence). Trimming pared 2 bases from V and 5 bases from J, leaving 9 bases between. This chain's CDR3 is CASSQQGGTGELFF. In DNA form, the CDR3 reads TGTGCCAGCAGCCAACAGGGGGGAACCGGGGAGCTGTTTTTT.

This clone was seen a handful of times. The J gene is TRBJ2-7, the V gene TRBV4-3; D is unresolved. The CDR3 extends over 16 amino acids. With 4 bases removed from V and 7 bases from J, the gap between germline ends came to 23 bases. Germline CDR1 and CDR2: LGHNA and YSLEER. This chain's CDR3 is CASSPRLSASWYEQYF. The CDR3 bases are TGCGCCAGCAGCCCGCGACTCAGTGCTTCGTGGTATGAGCAGTACTTC.

This sequence joins TRBV30 and TRBJ1-2; maybe TRBD1 (5 bases). The ends were cut back, 6 bases at V and 8 bases at J, with 22 bases in the middle. The CDR3 runs to 14 residues. CDR1 is GTSNPN, CDR2 SVGIG, per germline (reference sequence). CDR3 in DNA: TGTGCCTGTTTAAAGGGCCTCCAGGGTAACGGCTACACCTTC. This sequence encodes CACLKGLQGNGYTF.

This clone showed up just once. This chain links TRBV9 with TRBJ1-1, with TRBD1 identical over 12 bases. Germline values: CDR1 SGDLS, CDR2 YYNGEE. J was trimmed by 4 bases and V by 4 bases; bases with no gene match: 5. This CDR3 is built from 15 residues. The chain's CDR3 is CASSRGDRGPTEAFF. The DNA of the CDR3 is TGTGCCAGCAGCAGAGGGGACAGGGGGCCCACTGAAGCTTTCTTT.

The rearrangement joins TRBV5-1 to TRBJ2-7, with D maybe TRBD2 (6 bases). The CDR3 length is 14 residues. The germline CDR1 and CDR2 sequences are SGHRS and YFSETQ. Deletions cut 0 bases from V and 2 bases from J, with 9 bases between. The CDR3 bases are TGCGCCAGCAGCTTGGGGCTAGCGACCTACGAGCAGTACTTC. Encoded protein: CASSLGLATYEQYF.

The rearrangement links TRBV7-9 to TRBJ2-3, with 8 positions matching TRBD2. V gave up 6 bases and J gave up 4 bases; unmatched junction bases: 9. The CDR3 length is 15 residues. Per germline, CDR1 SEHNR and CDR2 FQNEAQ (reference sequence). CDR3 amino acids: CASSVAGGYSDTQYF. Here the CDR3 DNA reads TGTGCCAGCAGTGTGGCGGGAGGATACTCAGATACGCAGTATTTT.

The chain joins TRBV4-1 to TRBJ2-7; 12 bases are shared with TRBD2. Germline loops: CDR1 MGHRA, CDR2 YSYEKL. The CDR3 runs 16 residues. With V trimmed by 1 base and J by 1 base, 2 bases remained unmatched. The CDR3 DNA sequence: TGCGCCAGCAGCCAAGGTGGGACTAGCGGGTCCTACGAGCAGTACTTC. Amino acids: CASSQGGTSGSYEQYF.

The chain has TRBV2 and TRBJ1-5; D gene unclear. This CDR3 is 14 amino acids long. Germline CDR1 reads SNHLY; CDR2 reads FYNNEI. Between the trimmed V and J ends, which lost 6 bases and 5 bases, there was a span of 14 bases. The CDR3 DNA reads TGTGCCAGCAGCACAGACGGATTGTATCAGCCCCAGCATTTT. Residues: CASSTDGLYQPQHF.

The chain is built from TRBV9 and TRBJ2-7, with 10 bases that match TRBD2. J lost 4 bases, V lost 4 bases, and 11 bases had no gene match. CDR1 and CDR2 from the germline V gene are SGDLS and YYNGEE. The CDR3 loop spans 16 amino acids. CDR3 nucleotide sequence: TGTGCCAGCAGCAACCAACATTCTAGCGGGAGTTACGAGCAGTACTTC. Its translation: CASSNQHSSGSYEQYF.

This chain uses TRBV6-1 with TRBJ1-2, with D tentatively TRBD1 (5 bases). The CDR3 runs 15 residues. Trimming removed 3 bases at V and 0 bases at J, with 11 bases between. Germline V gene sequence: CDR1 MNHNS, CDR2 SASEGT. The CDR3 protein is CASSEFRASNYGYTF. The CDR3, as DNA: TGTGCCAGCAGTGAGTTCAGGGCCTCTAACTATGGCTACACCTTC.

The V call is TRBV19, the J call TRBJ1-2; D may be TRBD1 (6 bases). V lost 5 bases to trimming and J lost 4 bases, with 11 bases between them. CDR1 is LNHDA and CDR2 is SQIVND in the germline V gene (reference sequence). The CDR3 has 13 amino acids. CDR3 residues: CASSFRGAYGYTF. CDR3 coding DNA: TGTGCCAGTAGTTTTCGGGGGGCCTATGGCTACACCTTC.

J is TRBJ2-7 and V is TRBV5-4, with 8 bases identical to TRBD1. The germline gives CDR1 SGHNT, CDR2 YYREEE (reference sequence). The CDR3 runs 15 residues. The J segment lost 3 bases and the V segment lost 1 base, leaving 6 bases of the junction unmatched. As DNA, the CDR3 is TGTGCCAGCAGCTTGTGGGGACAGGAGATCTACGAGCAGTACTTC. Residues: CASSLWGQEIYEQYF.

The genes are TRBV7-9 and TRBJ1-1; D remains unclear. The V gene lost 7 bases and the J gene lost 1 base, with 16 bases spanning the gap. The germline V gene has CDR1 SEHNR and CDR2 FQNEAQ (reference sequence). This CDR3 is built from 15 residues. DNA for the CDR3: TGTGCCAGCACCTCGGTGGGCAGATCGAACACTGAAGCTTTCTTT. This encodes CASTSVGRSNTEAFF. Full variable domain (outside the CDR3, taken from reference TRBV7-9 and TRBJ1-1): DTGVSQNPRHKITKRGQNVTFRCDPISEHNRLYWYRQTLGQGPEFLTYFQNEAQLEKSRLLSDRFSAERPKGSFSTLEIQRTEQGDSAMYLCASTSVGRSNTEAFFGQGTRLTVV.

The rearrangement joins TRBV6-4 to TRBJ2-7; 7 nucleotides align to TRBD2. J was trimmed by 4 bases and V by 8 bases; bases with no gene match: 5. Germline lookup yields CDR1 MRHNA and CDR2 SNTAGT. This CDR3 contains 12 residues. The CDR3 spells CASCLAEYEQYF. As DNA, the CDR3 is TGTGCCAGCTGCCTAGCGGAATACGAGCAGTACTTC.

The genes are TRBV7-2 and TRBJ2-5; 12 nucleotides line up with TRBD2. This CDR3 spans 19 amino acids. V was pared by 5 bases and J by 1 base, with 14 bases of the junction left unmatched. CDR1 and CDR2 from the germline V gene are SGHTA and FQGNSA. In nucleotides, the CDR3 is TGTGCCAGCAGCACCAGGGATGGTCTAGCGGGAGGGCCCCAAGAGACCCAGTACTTC. Its translation is CASSTRDGLAGGPQETQYF.

The V call is TRBV6-5, the J call TRBJ1-2; D is perhaps TRBD1 (5 bases). V was shortened by 2 bases and J by 8 bases, with 15 bases between the two germline ends. This CDR3 has 14 amino acids. Per the germline V gene, CDR1 is MNHEY and CDR2 is SVGAGI. This CDR3 reads CASSYGAGLGGYTF. The CDR3 DNA follows: TGTGCCAGCAGTTACGGGGCGGGGTTAGGCGGCTACACCTTC.

The CDR3 bases are TGTGCCAGCAGCTTAAACCAGGTAGGGGACGAGCAGTACTTC. Protein product: CASSLNQVGDEQYF. The rearrangement links TRBV7-2 to TRBJ2-7, with D perhaps matching TRBD1 (5 bases). Germline V lookup: CDR1 SGHTA, CDR2 FQGNSA. Trimming took 2 bases from V and 5 from J, leaving 13 bases between them. This CDR3 comprises 14 residues.